This T cell receptor (beta chain) was captured by sequencing in a study of vaccination and CD4 T cells after COVID-19. The wider study: The control cultures got either a CEFX pool, an HIV-1 Nef pool, or no peptide at all.

The V end lost 2 bases, the J end lost 5 bases, and 14 bases lay between the germline ends. The germline V gene encodes CDR1 KGHSH and CDR2 LQKENI. The CDR3 consists of 15 residues. This clonotype was recorded once. Antigen unknown. The Oncomine TCR Beta short-read assay was what sequenced the DNA obtained from cultured CD4+ T cells. Extraction of genomic DNA was performed on cultured CD4+ T cells. TCRdb redid the calling of the PCR reads with MiXCR, one entry per CDR3 protein. The sample contains about 16,000 distinct CDR3 sequences, less than 65% of which appear only once. Described treatment: roughly ten-day PBMC culture with coronavirus spike peptide pools or control peptides (ViraFEST assay). Antigen-specific T cell expansion with peptide pools preceded TCR sequencing in the ViraFEST approach. All positive PCR tests were dated between March and December 2020, predating US Alpha, Beta and Delta variants.

Sequencing used CD4+ T cells from blood, cultured in vitro. The TCR sequence derives from a human donor who had recovered from COVID-19. The V gene is TRBV18, the J gene TRBJ2-3; a weak D match, TRBD2 (7 bases). The CDR3 DNA reads as TGTGCCAGCTCACCAACCCGGGGGGCCTTAGATACGCAGTATTTT. Translating gives CASSPTRGALDTQYF.